A single sample gave rise to the 29 T cell receptor beta chains below, sequenced in a study of T cells in Graves' hyperthyroidism and ophthalmopathy. Researchers amplified the TCR beta CDR3 regions from RNA transcripts. The primer set for the first-round RT-PCR of the TCR CDR3 was HTBI. TCRdb reanalysed the multiplex PCR reads using MiXCR and keeps one entry per CDR3 protein. The repertoire includes more than 500,000 distinct CDR3 sequences, 15% to 20% of them detected once, and over 3.5% sits in the top ten. The sample comprised blood. These receptors all come from a woman in her thirties with Graves' hyperthyroidism.

This clonotype has just one count. The V gene is TRBV28, the J gene TRBJ2-7; 9 nucleotides line up with TRBD2. The V segment lost 10 bases and the J segment 5 bases; nucleotides outside the gene matches: 9. The CDR3 has 13 amino acids. Germline loops: CDR1 MDHEN, CDR2 SYDVKM. DNA of the CDR3: TGTGCCACCGAACCGGGACTAGCCCACGAGCAGTACTTC. Its protein is CATEPGLAHEQYF.

This clonotype has more than one count but fewer than ten. The chain couples TRBV24-1 to TRBJ2-7; D is perhaps TRBD2 (6 bases). The germline CDR1 and CDR2 sequences are KGHDR and SFDVKD. V lost 6 bases, J lost 3 bases, and 17 bases lay in between. The length of the CDR3 is 15 residues. CDR3 protein: CATSPSGEKDYEQYF. CDR3 nucleotide sequence: TGTGCCACCAGTCCATCGGGGGAAAAGGACTACGAGCAGTACTTC.

The count of this clonotype is one. This clone may be a read error of a much larger clone one base away. The rearrangement uses TRBV11-2 and TRBJ2-1; the match to TRBD1 covers 8 bases. The germline V gene encodes CDR1 SGHAT and CDR2 FQNNGV. The trim removed 3 bases at V and 7 bases at J, leaving 8 bases unmatched. There are 15 residues in the CDR3. In DNA, the CDR3 is TGTGCCAGCAGCTTTCAGGGGGCAGTTGGGAATGAGCAGTTCTTC. Encoded protein: CASSFQGAVGNEQFF.

This clonotype occurred a few times. This chain joins TRBV4-1 and TRBJ2-3; D not certain. CDR3 length equals 11 residues. Germline V gene sequence: CDR1 MGHRA, CDR2 YSYEKL. V was clipped by 3 bases and J by 4 bases, with 2 bases between them. CDR3 coding DNA: TGCGCCAGCAGCCACTCAGATACGCAGTATTTT. This codes for CASSHSDTQYF.

This clonotype was counted many times. A much larger clone lies a single base off, so this may be a read error. The V and J genes are TRBV3-1 and TRBJ2-3; TRBD2 might be the D (6 bases). The germline V gene encodes CDR1 LGHDT and CDR2 YNNKEL (reference sequence). Trimming removed 4 bases from V and 0 bases from J, with 11 bases in between. There are 15 residues in the CDR3. The chain's CDR3 is CASSPRGTSTDTQYF. CDR3 DNA sequence: TGTGCCAGCAGCCCCCGGGGGACTAGCACAGATACGCAGTATTTT.

This clonotype showed up many times. V is TRBV28 and J is TRBJ2-3; 7 nucleotides agree with TRBD2. The ends lost 7 bases at V and 2 bases at J; junction bases unmatched: 30. The germline V gene has CDR1 MDHEN and CDR2 SYDVKM. CDR3 size: 22 residues. The CDR3 loop is CASNPDLGRKSGKGGDTDTQYF. The DNA of the CDR3 is TGTGCCAGCAACCCGGACCTCGGCCGAAAAAGCGGGAAGGGTGGGGACACAGATACGCAGTATTTT.

This rearrangement joins TRBV7-2 to TRBJ1-2; 10 bases line up with TRBD1. The CDR3 consists of 13 residues. Germline loops: CDR1 SGHTA, CDR2 FQGNSA. V was pared by 5 bases and J by 7 bases, with 4 bases of the junction left unmatched. DNA of the CDR3: TGTGCCAGCAGCCGGGACAGGGGAAGTGGCTACACCTTC. This gives the protein CASSRDRGSGYTF.

This clonotype was counted at least ten times. This rearrangement joins TRBV7-2 to TRBJ2-3; 11 bases match TRBD2. The germline V gene has CDR1 SGHTA and CDR2 FQGNSA. J was trimmed by 1 base and V by 6 bases; bases with no gene match: 3. The CDR3 is made up of 15 amino acids. CDR3 nucleotides: TGTGCCAGCAGGGCGGGACTAGCGGGCACAGATACGCAGTATTTT. Translated: CASRAGLAGTDTQYF.

This clonotype has a count of ten or more. The V call is TRBV13, the J call TRBJ2-3; 7 bases agree with TRBD1. Germline CDR1 PRHDT, CDR2 FYEKMQ (reference sequence). With 0 bases clipped from V and 5 bases from J, the junction kept 2 bases outside the gene matches. The CDR3 runs 14 residues. CDR3 protein: CASSLGQGEDTQYF. The CDR3 DNA sequence: TGTGCCAGCAGCTTAGGGCAGGGGGAAGATACGCAGTATTTT.

There are many counts of this clonotype. The rearrangement links TRBV28 to TRBJ2-7; 7 nucleotides agree with TRBD1. This CDR3 contains 15 residues. The V segment lost 2 bases and the J segment 4 bases; nucleotides outside the gene matches: 8. Germline-derived CDR1 and CDR2 are MDHEN and SYDVKM. CDR3 sequence reads: CASSLLTGFAYEQYF. In DNA, the CDR3 is TGTGCCAGCAGTTTACTGACAGGGTTCGCTTACGAGCAGTACTTC.

This clonotype was detected a few times. V gene TRBV6-1 combines with J gene TRBJ2-3, with 7 bases aligning to TRBD2. Germline trimming cut 5 bases from V and 4 bases from J; bases unmatched to any gene: 12. Germline V gene sequence: CDR1 MNHNS, CDR2 SASEGT. This CDR3 contains 16 residues. CDR3 DNA: TGTGCCAGCAGTCGTGGCAGGACTAGGGGTCCAGATACGCAGTATTTT. Its protein is CASSRGRTRGPDTQYF.

This clonotype occurred many times. The chain recombines TRBV13 with TRBJ1-1; D remains ambiguous. In germline, CDR1 is PRHDT, CDR2 FYEKMQ (reference sequence). CDR3 length: 13 amino acids. V shed 10 bases and J shed 1 base, with 13 bases lying between them. The CDR3 bases are TGTGCCAACACACGGCGGGGGAACACTGAAGCTTTCTTT. This codes for CANTRRGNTEAFF. Supplemented by reference TRBV13 and TRBJ1-1, the full variable domain reads AAGVIQSPRHLIKEKRETATLKCYPIPRHDTVYWYQQGPGQDPQFLISFYEKMQSDKGSIPDRFSAQQFSDYHSELNMSSLELGDSALYFCANTRRGNTEAFFGQGTRLTVV.

The chain recombines TRBV11-2 with TRBJ1-5; 7 nucleotides match TRBD1. Germline assignment: CDR1 SGHAT and CDR2 FQNNGV. The CDR3 loop spans 15 amino acids. V shed 5 bases, J shed 4 bases, and the junction held 8 bases outside the gene matches. CDR3 nucleotide sequence: TGTGCCAGCAGCACAACCGGGACAGAAAATCAGCCCCAGCATTTT. It translates to CASSTTGTENQPQHF. Looking up the rest from reference TRBV11-2 and TRBJ1-5 gives the full variable domain: EAGVAQSPRYKIIEKRQSVAFWCNPISGHATLYWYQQILGQGPKLLIQFQNNGVVDDSQLPKDRFSAERLKGVDSTLKIQPAKLEDSAVYLCASSTTGTENQPQHFGDGTRLSIL.

As to this clonotype: A much larger clone is a single base away; this may be a read error. The gene calls are TRBV30 and TRBJ2-4, with D possibly being TRBD1 (6 bases). Trimming cost V 3 bases and J 6 bases, with 18 bases left between them. CDR3 length: 15 amino acids. Germline assignment: CDR1 GTSNPN and CDR2 SVGIG (reference sequence). The CDR3 here is CAWSDNRETGNIQYF. The CDR3 region has the DNA TGTGCCTGGAGCGATAACAGGGAAACAGGAAACATTCAGTACTTC.

This clonotype was recorded at least ten times. This sequence joins TRBV12-3 or TRBV12-4 and TRBJ1-5, with 8 bases fitting TRBD1. The V segment lost 5 bases and the J segment 3 bases; nucleotides outside the gene matches: 12. The CDR3 covers 17 residues. CDR3 nucleotide sequence: TGTGCCAGCAGTACGGGGCAGGGGGCTTCTTACAATCAGCCCCAGCATTTT. Protein sequence: CASSTGQGASYNQPQHF.

This clonotype was picked up a small number of times. This chain joins TRBV20-1 and TRBJ2-7, with a weak D call TRBD2 (5 bases). The CDR3 runs 15 residues. The V end was cut by 1 base, the J end by 2 bases, with 15 bases between. Germline V gives CDR1 DFQATT, CDR2 SNEGSKA (reference sequence). The CDR3, as DNA: TGCAGTGCTAGAGGTGGGAGCGGATTACCCTACGAGCAGTACTTC. As protein: CSARGGSGLPYEQYF.

This clonotype was detected ten times or more. The J gene is TRBJ2-1, the V gene TRBV11-2; tentatively, D is TRBD2 (5 bases). Germline CDR1 and CDR2: SGHAT and FQNNGV. This CDR3 spans 13 amino acids. The ends were cut back, 0 bases at V and 8 bases at J, with 8 bases in the middle. The CDR3 spells CASSLDPGDEQFF. The CDR3 bases are TGTGCCAGCAGCTTAGACCCCGGGGATGAGCAGTTCTTC. The full variable domain, in which reference TRBV11-2 and TRBJ2-1 provide the parts outside the CDR3, is EAGVAQSPRYKIIEKRQSVAFWCNPISGHATLYWYQQILGQGPKLLIQFQNNGVVDDSQLPKDRFSAERLKGVDSTLKIQPAKLEDSAVYLCASSLDPGDEQFFGPGTRLTVL.

This clonotype was seen repeatedly, ten times or more. The gene calls are TRBV20-1 and TRBJ2-6; TRBD2 matches 7 bases. Per the germline V gene, CDR1 is DFQATT and CDR2 is SNEGSKA (reference sequence). The J segment lost 3 bases and the V segment lost 5 bases, leaving 4 bases of the junction unmatched. The CDR3 is made up of 14 amino acids. The CDR3 coding sequence is TGCAGTGCTGGAGGGAGGGTTGGGGCCAACGTCCTGACTTTC. Its protein is CSAGGRVGANVLTF.

The chain couples TRBV30 to TRBJ2-2; D not resolved. Trimming pared 3 bases from V and 5 bases from J, leaving 19 bases between. From germline, CDR1 is GTSNPN and CDR2 SVGIG (reference sequence). The CDR3 contains 16 residues. Here the CDR3 DNA reads TGTGCCTGGAGCGCCTATAGTGGTCTTGTAACCGGGGAGCTGTTTTTT. This translates into CAWSAYSGLVTGELFF. Variable domain in full (rest from reference TRBV30 and TRBJ2-2): SQTIHQWPATLVQPVGSPLSLECTVEGTSNPNLYWYRQAAGRGLQLLFYSVGIGQISSEVPQNLSASRPQDRQFILSSKKLLLSDSGFYLCAWSAYSGLVTGELFFGEGSRLTVL.

Ten or more counts support this clonotype. The rearrangement joins TRBV30 to TRBJ1-1; D gene uncertain. Germline assignment: CDR1 GTSNPN and CDR2 SVGIG (reference sequence). The CDR3 loop spans 13 amino acids. V lost 4 bases and J lost 3, with 12 bases in between. The CDR3: CAWTGRVDTEAFF. The DNA of the CDR3 is TGTGCCTGGACCGGGCGGGTAGACACTGAAGCTTTCTTT.

This clonotype was counted a few times. V and J are TRBV29-1 and TRBJ2-7, with D tentatively TRBD2 (6 bases). Germline CDR1 SQVTM, CDR2 ANQGSEA. This CDR3 region has 12 residues. The V end was cut by 1 base, the J end by 7 bases, with 11 bases between. CDR3 DNA sequence: TGCAGCGTTGAAGGCGGGACGCGGGAGCAGTACTTC. It encodes CSVEGGTREQYF.

The chain recombines TRBV5-1 with TRBJ2-5; D tentatively reads TRBD1 or TRBD2 (5 bases each). This CDR3 contains 14 residues. Germline lookup yields CDR1 SGHRS and CDR2 YFSETQ. V was pared by 0 bases and J by 4 bases, with 10 bases between. The CDR3 DNA sequence: TGCGCCAGCAGCTTGGAGGGACCCCGAGAGACCCAGTACTTC. Protein sequence: CASSLEGPRETQYF.

This clonotype was seen repeatedly, ten times or more. The CDR3 region has the DNA TGTGCCAGCAGTTTATCGAGTTTGCGGGACAGAAGATACAATGAGCAGTTCTTC. Its translation: CASSLSSLRDRRYNEQFF. This sequence joins TRBV27 and TRBJ2-1, with TRBD1 as a possible D gene (7 bases). Germline V lookup: CDR1 MNHEY, CDR2 SMNVEV (reference sequence). The CDR3 consists of 18 residues. Trimming shortened V by 0 bases and J by 4 bases, and 19 bases separated the two germline ends.

This clonotype was counted many times. The rearrangement uses TRBV11-2 and TRBJ2-7; D unclear. The V end lost 5 bases, the J end lost 3 bases, and 17 bases lay between the germline ends. This CDR3 comprises 15 residues. Germline V lookup: CDR1 SGHAT, CDR2 FQNNGV. The CDR3 is CASSLSPVGHYEQYF. The CDR3 DNA follows: TGTGCCAGCAGCCTATCTCCCGTAGGGCACTACGAGCAGTACTTC.

This clonotype occurred many times. This CDR3 reads CASSELAGKDTQYF. The CDR3 DNA is TGTGCCAGCAGTGAACTCGCGGGGAAAGATACGCAGTATTTT. The chain joins TRBV2 to TRBJ2-3; a possible D gene is TRBD2 (6 bases). The germline V gene encodes CDR1 SNHLY and CDR2 FYNNEI. Trimming took 2 bases from V and 5 from J, leaving 11 bases between them. The CDR3 has 14 residues.

This clonotype was found many times. The chain uses TRBV13 and TRBJ1-2; 8 bases agree with TRBD1. The length of the CDR3 is 15 residues. The trim removed 5 bases at V and 5 bases at J, leaving 10 bases unmatched. Germline CDR1 and CDR2: PRHDT and FYEKMQ (reference sequence). The CDR3 is CASSQLRQGKYGYTF. The DNA for the CDR3 is TGTGCCAGCAGCCAGCTTCGACAGGGGAAATATGGCTACACCTTC.

The chain links TRBV29-1 to TRBJ2-1; D uncertain. Trimming shortened V by 0 bases and J by 4 bases, and 10 bases separated the two germline ends. Germline V gene sequence: CDR1 SQVTM, CDR2 ANQGSEA. CDR3 length equals 14 residues. CDR3 sequence (DNA): TGCAGCGTTGAAGATCAAGACGGATACAATGAGCAGTTCTTC. The encoded protein is CSVEDQDGYNEQFF.

This clonotype was detected many times. V usage is TRBV28 and J usage is TRBJ1-5; 8 bases line up with TRBD1. This CDR3 comprises 14 residues. Germline V gene data show CDR1 as MDHEN and CDR2 as SYDVKM. Germline trimming cut 6 bases from V and 5 bases from J; bases unmatched to any gene: 6. The CDR3 protein is CASSYSTGDQPQHF. The CDR3 coding sequence is TGTGCCAGCAGCTACTCGACAGGGGATCAGCCCCAGCATTTT. The full variable domain, in which reference TRBV28 and TRBJ1-5 provide the parts outside the CDR3, is DVKVTQSSRYLVKRTGEKVFLECVQDMDHENMFWYRQDPGLGLRLIYFSYDVKMKEKGDIPEGYSVSREKKERFSLILESASTNQTSMYLCASSYSTGDQPQHFGDGTRLSIL.

This clonotype was detected ten times or more. The CDR3 loop is CASSRDRGGYGYTF. In DNA, the CDR3 is TGTGCCAGCAGTCGGGACAGGGGAGGCTATGGCTACACCTTC. The chain couples TRBV2 to TRBJ1-2; TRBD1 matches at 10 bases. V shed 5 bases and J 4 bases; nucleotides not matched to a gene: 4. Germline CDR1 SNHLY, CDR2 FYNNEI. The CDR3 is made up of 14 amino acids.